The 6 T cell receptor beta chains presented below share a single source sample, sequenced in a study of breast tumors, draining lymph nodes, adjacent tissues. A single record per CDR3 protein comes from TCRdb applying MiXCR to the multiplex PCR reads. The sample consists of about 230,000 distinct CDR3 sequences, approximately 30% of them appearing once. Samples came from axillary lymph nodes draining the breast cancer. Source material: axillary lymph node tissue. All receptors come from a female donor with breast cancer. Some clones in this sample may be carry-over from other donors' samples.

The CDR3, as DNA: TGTGCCAGCAGCCCCGGGACTGCCAAAAACATTCAGTACTTC. It translates to CASSPGTAKNIQYF. The chain joins TRBV6-6 to TRBJ2-4; D might be TRBD2 (6 bases). The CDR3 sequence is 14 residues long. Deletions cut 6 bases from V and 1 base from J, with 10 bases between. Germline V lookup: CDR1 MNHNY, CDR2 SVGAGI (reference sequence).

This clonotype came up many times. The genes are TRBV14 and TRBJ2-2; D call uncertain. CDR3 length: 15 amino acids. Deletions cut 1 base from V and 9 bases from J, with 15 bases between. Germline CDR1 reads SGHDN; CDR2 reads FVKESK. As DNA, the CDR3 is TGTGCCAGCAGCCAAGTTCCGAAGCCGGGCCGGGAGCTGTTTTTT. It is translated as CASSQVPKPGRELFF.

J is TRBJ1-5 and V is TRBV14; D gene unclear. CDR1 is SGHDN and CDR2 is FVKESK in the germline V gene. V gave up 6 bases and J gave up 0 bases, with 18 bases separating them. CDR3 length: 17 amino acids. In DNA form, the CDR3 reads TGTGCCAGCAGTTTCGGGAGAAACCGGTATAGCAATCAGCCCCAGCATTTT. It translates to CASSFGRNRYSNQPQHF.

In this sample, this clonotype turned up many times. The V and J genes are TRBV5-5 and TRBJ2-3, with 9 bases that match TRBD1. V shed 4 bases and J 0 bases; nucleotides not matched to a gene: 6. Germline loops: CDR1 SGHKS, CDR2 YYEKEE (reference sequence). This CDR3 has 16 amino acids. CDR3 region: CASSLWTGASTDTQYF. CDR3 nucleotide sequence: TGTGCCAGCAGCCTCTGGACAGGGGCTAGCACAGATACGCAGTATTTT. Full variable domain (rest looked up from reference TRBV5-5 and TRBJ2-3): DAGVTQSPTHLIKTRGQQVTLRCSPISGHKSVSWYQQVLGQGPQFIFQYYEKEERGRGNFPDRFSARQFPNYSSELNVNALLLGDSALYLCASSLWTGASTDTQYFGPGTRLTVL.

This clonotype was detected a few times. V usage is TRBV2 and J usage is TRBJ2-3, with 7 positions matching TRBD2. CDR1 and CDR2 from the germline V gene are SNHLY and FYNNEI. CDR3 length equals 13 residues. The ends lost 4 bases at V and 5 bases at J; junction bases unmatched: 3. The chain's CDR3 is CASSGGGGDTQYF. As DNA, the CDR3 is TGTGCCAGCAGTGGCGGGGGTGGAGATACGCAGTATTTT.

Many counts were recorded for this clonotype. The rearrangement links TRBV12-3 or TRBV12-4 to TRBJ1-5, with 10 bases identical to TRBD1. The V and J ends lost 6 bases and 6 bases, in that order; junction bases with no gene match: 17. CDR3 length: 18 amino acids. The CDR3 DNA sequence: TGTGCCAGCAGGGGGGGGGGATCCGGGACAGGGGTTCTTCAGCCCCAGCATTTT. Amino acid sequence: CASRGGGSGTGVLQPQHF.